The clone carrying this TCR beta chain has more than one count but fewer than ten. What it binds is not known. These data are taken from a study of T cell repertoires in cytomegalovirus infection. Study overall: Signatures in public TCR beta sequences pointed to both CMV infection and matching HLA type. The study's findings and limits: Public TCR beta family frequency separated CMV-and-HLA carriers, including in an independent cohort. In two of eight donors, the top clonotype was HLA-C-restricted CMV-specific.

TCRdb itself ran the reads through MiXCR, one entry per CDR3 protein. The repertoire consists of a few hundred thousand distinct CDR3 sequences, with approximately 18% occurring once and the leading ten covering 7.5% to 9%. Germline values: CDR1 LGHNA, CDR2 YSLEER. The CDR3 is made up of 14 amino acids. Trimming cost V 6 bases and J 0 bases, with 11 bases left between them. The chain couples TRBV4-3 to TRBJ1-1, with D unclear. The TCR comes from a human donor in good health (CMV status not recorded). Some clones in this sample may be carry-over from other donors' samples. The source material was PBMCs. CDR3 sequence: CASRAGEMNTEAFF. Here the CDR3 DNA reads TGCGCCAGCAGGGCAGGAGAAATGAACACTGAAGCTTTCTTT.